Listed below are T cell receptor beta chains from one sample, sequenced in a study of T-cell memory formation after mild COVID-19. TCRdb reprocessed the 5' RACE reads via MiXCR and lists one record per CDR3 protein. The table includes roughly 140,000 distinct CDR3 sequences, 14% detected once. Material for sequencing was PBMCs or a T cell subset sorted from them (not recorded which). These receptors were obtained from an adult woman who had mild COVID-19 (a few samples of this study predate the infection). Cell type and time point are not known. Both conserved end residues are part of each CDR3. A D gene is named only where the DNA matches it firmly. A clone size is listed for some rows: how often the clone was seen (once, few, many), or a class if it is expanded.

DNA | CDR3 | J | size | V | D
TGTGCCAGTAGTACCGAAGGTATCGGGGGGCCTCGCAAATTCTTC | CASSTEGIGGPRKFF | TRBJ2-1 | . | TRBV19 | .
TGCGCCAGCAGCCAAGCGTCAGACTATTCCTACAATGAGCAGTTCTTC | CASSQASDYSYNEQFF | TRBJ2-1 | . | TRBV4-3 | .
TGTGCCAGCAGATTAAGCAACTCCCCGGTTCCGGGAGCCACCTACGAGCAGTACTTC | CASRLSNSPVPGATYEQYF | TRBJ2-7 | . | TRBV7-9 | .
TGTGCCAGCAGCCAAGAAAGGACCAACTACGAGCAGTACTTC | CASSQERTNYEQYF | TRBJ2-7 | . | TRBV14 | .
TGTGCCGCCTACAGTTTCGAAAACACTGAAGCTTTCTTT | CAAYSFENTEAFF | TRBJ1-1 | few | TRBV19 | .
TGCGCCAGCAGCCCCTATGGCTCCGACTACGAGCAGTACTTC | CASSPYGSDYEQYF | TRBJ2-7 | . | TRBV5-1 | .
TGCGCCAGCAGCTTGACCCCCTCCGTCTATGGCTACACCTTC | CASSLTPSVYGYTF | TRBJ1-2 | few | TRBV5-1 | .
TGTGCCAGCAGCGTTTCTAGCGCCTACAATGAGCAGTTCTTC | CASSVSSAYNEQFF | TRBJ2-1 | few | TRBV9 | .
TGTGCCAGCTCACCACCGAACGTTTTAGACAGGGCATACGAGCAGTACTTC | CASSPPNVLDRAYEQYF | TRBJ2-7 | . | TRBV18 | TRBD1
TGTGCCAGCAGTTTATCTACGGGAGACGAGCAGTACTTC | CASSLSTGDEQYF | TRBJ2-7 | few | TRBV27 | .
TGCGCCAGCAGCTTCCTAGCGGGGGACAATGAGCAGTTCTTC | CASSFLAGDNEQFF | TRBJ2-1 | many | TRBV5-1 | TRBD2
TGTGCCAGCAGTACGACAGATACGAACACCGGGGAGCTGTTTTTT | CASSTTDTNTGELFF | TRBJ2-2 | . | TRBV12-3/TRBV12-4 | .
TGTGCCAGCAGCCAGGGGACTTTAACAGATACGCAGTATTTT | CASSQGTLTDTQYF | TRBJ2-3 | few | TRBV6-6 | .
TGTGCCAGCAGCCCTAGTGTCGGGAGGTCTTCCTACAATGAGCAGTTCTTC | CASSPSVGRSSYNEQFF | TRBJ2-1 | . | TRBV11-2 | TRBD2
TGTGCCCTCCAGTCCGGGACAGGCCCCTACGAGCAGTACTTC | CALQSGTGPYEQYF | TRBJ2-7 | . | TRBV30 | TRBD1
TGTGCCAGCACCTCACTCCCGGACAGGGGCTACGAGCAGTACTTC | CASTSLPDRGYEQYF | TRBJ2-7 | . | TRBV6-5 | TRBD1
TGTGGCAGCCAGATGGACAGGGCTTCCTACGAGCAGTACTTC | CGSQMDRASYEQYF | TRBJ2-7 | . | TRBV5-4 | TRBD1
TGTGCCAGCTATGGGGGGAATGAGCAGTTCTTC | CASYGGNEQFF | TRBJ2-1 | few | TRBV11-2 | .
TGCGCCAGCAGCCTGACTAGCGGGAGGGAGTCGTCAGAGACCCAGTACTTC | CASSLTSGRESSETQYF | TRBJ2-5 | . | TRBV5-1 | TRBD2
TGTGCCAGCAGCCGGGCCGGCCCGACAGGGGTCAAGGACGAGCAGTACTTC | CASSRAGPTGVKDEQYF | TRBJ2-7 | many | TRBV6-5 | TRBD1
TGCGCCAGCAGCTTCTGGACAGGGGAAAATTCACCCCTCCACTTT | CASSFWTGENSPLHF | TRBJ1-6 | few | TRBV5-1 | TRBD1
TGTGCCTGGAGTGTACCGCCCACAGATACGCAGTATTTT | CAWSVPPTDTQYF | TRBJ2-3 | . | TRBV30 | .
TGTGCCAGCAGCCAAGAGCTAGCGGGGGCACAAGAGACCCAGTACTTC | CASSQELAGAQETQYF | TRBJ2-5 | . | TRBV4-2 | TRBD2
TGTGCCAGCAGCTTAGGTTACACCTATGGCTACACCTTC | CASSLGYTYGYTF | TRBJ1-2 | many | TRBV7-8 | .
TGCGCCAGCAGCTTGGGCAGCATGAACACTGAAGCTTTCTTT | CASSLGSMNTEAFF | TRBJ1-1 | many | TRBV5-1 | .
TGCAGCGTCTCCGCCGGGACTAGCGGGGTCACCAAATTAGAGCCCCAGTACTTC | CSVSAGTSGVTKLEPQYF | TRBJ2-5 | few | TRBV29-1 | TRBD2
TGTGCCAGTAGTATGGGGGTGGCGGCGCGTCAGCCCCAGCATTTT | CASSMGVAARQPQHF | TRBJ1-5 | few | TRBV19 | .
TGTGCCTGGACCGACCCGGGGGATGGCTACACCTTC | CAWTDPGDGYTF | TRBJ1-2 | few | TRBV30 | .
TGTGCCAGCAGCCCCGGACCCAGGGGAGAGCAGTACTTC | CASSPGPRGEQYF | TRBJ2-7 | . | TRBV7-9 | .
TGTGCCAGCAGCCCCCGGGACAGGGAAGGGGCCCTCCACTTT | CASSPRDREGALHF | TRBJ1-6 | . | TRBV9 | TRBD1
TGTGCCAGCAGCCACGATAGCGGGGGAGGCAATGAGCAGTTCTTC | CASSHDSGGGNEQFF | TRBJ2-1 | . | TRBV9 | TRBD2
TGCAGTGCTAGAGACCCGGGAGGGTACGAGCAGTACTTC | CSARDPGGYEQYF | TRBJ2-7 | . | TRBV20-1 | TRBD2
TGTGCCACCAGTGAGAGCGGGTCCGGCTACAATGAGCAGTTCTTC | CATSESGSGYNEQFF | TRBJ2-1 | . | TRBV24-1 | .
TGCAGTGCCGCGGGAGGTAGCGGGGGGCAAGAGACCCAGTACTTC | CSAAGGSGGQETQYF | TRBJ2-5 | . | TRBV20-1 | TRBD2
TGTGCCAGCAGCTTAGAGGGGGCCCAAGCCCTCTCCTATAATTCACCCCTCCACTTT | CASSLEGAQALSYNSPLHF | TRBJ1-6 | . | TRBV7-6 | TRBD1
TGTGCCAGCAGTCTCCGGGAGTACCAAGAGACCCAGTACTTC | CASSLREYQETQYF | TRBJ2-5 | . | TRBV13 | .
TGTGCCAGCACCCTGTATGCCAGCGGGGAGCTGTTTTTT | CASTLYASGELFF | TRBJ2-2 | . | TRBV7-9 | .
TGCAGTGCTAGACCCTCCCGGGACCTCGTCTTCCGCGAGCAGTACTTC | CSARPSRDLVFREQYF | TRBJ2-7 | . | TRBV20-1 | .
TGTGCCAGCACCTGGCGTGGGGGCGACATTCGTACGGAGCAGTACTTC | CASTWRGGDIRTEQYF | TRBJ2-7 | . | TRBV2 | .
TGCAGCGTTAGACAGGCGAACACCGGGGAGCTGTTTTTT | CSVRQANTGELFF | TRBJ2-2 | few | TRBV29-1 | .
TGTGCCACCAGCAGAGACCGGGACAGACCTAATGAGAAACTGTTTTTT | CATSRDRDRPNEKLFF | TRBJ1-4 | . | TRBV15 | TRBD1
TGTGCCAGCAGTTCCGGCTACGAGCAGTACTTC | CASSSGYEQYF | TRBJ2-7 | many | TRBV5-1 | .
. | CASTSDGNTIYF | TRBJ1-3 | . | TRBV19 | .
TGTGCCAGTAGTTTCCGACAGGTAACCGATACGCAGTATTTT | CASSFRQVTDTQYF | TRBJ2-3 | . | TRBV19 | .
TGTGCCAGCAGCTACTCCGGACTGGCCTACGAGCAGTACTTC | CASSYSGLAYEQYF | TRBJ2-7 | few | TRBV4-2 | .
TGTGCCAGCAGCTTAGCTAGCCCCCTCTACGAGCAGTACTTC | CASSLASPLYEQYF | TRBJ2-7 | few | TRBV7-9 | .
TGTGCCACCGCAAGTCCCTACAATGAGCAGTTCTTC | CATASPYNEQFF | TRBJ2-1 | few | TRBV10-3 | .